This TCR beta chain stems from a study of cytomegalovirus exposure and HLA in healthy donors. For the study at large: The Caucasian-associated ancestry cluster contained about 80% of the approximately 430 genotyped donors. Study-wide findings and caveats: Rare TCR sequences predominated, though certain public TCRs were found in many donors.

The PCR was carried out with 60 Vbeta primers and 13 Jbeta primers. Some clones are missing from TCRdb's copy, which holds only in-frame ones; the method was immunoSEQ multiplex PCR. The data show 120,000 to 150,000 clones, roughly three quarters seen once. As concerns this clone: Antigen: not known.

Germline V gene lookup returns CDR1 MGHDK and CDR2 SYGVNS. With 1 base clipped from V and 1 base from J, the junction kept 3 bases outside the gene matches. This CDR3 is 15 amino acids long. The TCR sequence derives from a man younger than 30 in good health and CMV-seronegative. The chain uses TRBV25-1 and TRBJ1-1, with 7 bases fitting TRBD1. Sequencing was carried out using PBMCs. The CDR3 DNA reads TGTGCCAGCAGTGAATGGCCAGGGGGGAACACTGAAGCTTTCTTT. This sequence encodes CASSEWPGGNTEAFF.